This T cell receptor (beta chain) appears in the sequencing data of a study of technical replicates of blood from a few donors. The protocol was immunoSEQ multiplex PCR, while the TCRdb copy is restricted to in-frame clones and leaves out a portion. This table holds about 48,000 clones, more than 85% found once. The CDR3 length is 15 residues. V was shortened by 0 bases and J by 4 bases, with 12 bases between the two germline ends. The V gene's germline CDR1 is SGDLS and CDR2 YYNGEE. Sequenced: PBMCs. This clonotype originated in a human donor in good health. Some clones in this sample may be carry-over from other donors' samples. The rearrangement uses TRBV9 and TRBJ2-3; tentative D call: TRBD1 (5 bases). The CDR3 nucleotides read TGTGCCAGCAGCGTAGCTGGGGCGTGGGCAGATACGCAGTATTTT. Its translation is CASSVAGAWADTQYF.